What follows are 9 T cell receptor beta chains derived from one specimen sequenced in a study of T cells in Graves' hyperthyroidism and ophthalmopathy. Amplification of TCR beta CDR3 regions was performed using RNA transcripts as template. First-round RT-PCR targeting the TCR CDR3 was performed with the HTBI primer set. TCRdb ran MiXCR on the multiplex PCR reads and lists one entry per CDR3 protein. The sample records 300,000 to 350,000 distinct CDR3 sequences, around 18% being singletons. Sequences were obtained from blood. These receptor sequences come from a woman aged 40 to 49 with Graves' ophthalmopathy.

This clonotype was recorded at least ten times. The chain employs TRBV2 and TRBJ1-5; tentatively, D is TRBD1 (6 bases). Looked up from germline, CDR1 is SNHLY and CDR2 is FYNNEI. The CDR3 is 17 amino acids. V lost 3 bases and J 7 bases, leaving 22 bases between the germline ends. DNA for the CDR3: TGTGCCAGCAGTGAGGGGGCCCCGCGGGGGGTGAGGCAGCCCCAGCATTTT. Amino acid sequence: CASSEGAPRGVRQPQHF. Drawing the rest from reference TRBV2 and TRBJ1-5, the complete variable domain is EPEVTQTPSHQVTQMGQEVILRCVPISNHLYFYWYRQILGQKVEFLVSFYNNEISEKSEIFDDQFSVERPDGSNFTLKIRSTKLEDSAMYFCASSEGAPRGVRQPQHFGDGTRLSIL.

Only one count was recorded for this clonotype. J is TRBJ1-5 and V is TRBV6-1; D gene unclear. With 2 bases removed from V and 10 bases from J, the gap between germline ends came to 6 bases. CDR3 length equals 11 residues. Per the germline V gene, CDR1 is MNHNS and CDR2 is SASEGT. The CDR3 region is CASSEIPPQHF. CDR3 sequence (DNA): TGTGCCAGCAGTGAAATTCCTCCCCAGCATTTT.

The rearrangement links TRBV28 to TRBJ1-5, with 7 bases aligning to TRBD1. Trimming at V came to 6 bases and at J to 10 bases, leaving 3 bases not matched to a gene. Looked up from germline, CDR1 is MDHEN and CDR2 is SYDVKM. The CDR3 is 11 amino acids. CDR3 nucleotides: TGTGCCAGCAGCGAGGGGGCCCCCCAGCATTTT. This encodes CASSEGAPQHF. Drawing the rest from reference TRBV28 and TRBJ1-5, the complete variable domain is DVKVTQSSRYLVKRTGEKVFLECVQDMDHENMFWYRQDPGLGLRLIYFSYDVKMKEKGDIPEGYSVSREKKERFSLILESASTNQTSMYLCASSEGAPQHFGDGTRLSIL.

There are many counts of this clonotype. This chain links TRBV6-2 or TRBV6-3 with TRBJ2-2; 8 bases map to TRBD2. This CDR3 is built from 18 residues. In germline, CDR1 is MNHEY, CDR2 SVGEGT. Trimming at V came to 0 bases and at J to 2 bases, leaving 8 bases not matched to a gene. The CDR3 loop is CASSYSLAGGPNTGELFF. The CDR3 DNA is TGTGCCAGCAGTTACTCGTTGGCGGGAGGCCCTAACACCGGGGAGCTGTTTTTT.

The chain couples TRBV7-9 to TRBJ2-7; 8 bases align to TRBD1. Germline CDR1 SEHNR, CDR2 FQNEAQ (reference sequence). The length of the CDR3 is 13 residues. The J segment lost 6 bases and the V segment lost 5 bases, leaving 6 bases of the junction unmatched. CDR3 protein: CASSPGQGSEQYF. CDR3 DNA: TGTGCCAGCAGCCCCGGACAGGGTTCCGAGCAGTACTTC.

The sample holds many counts of this clonotype. The rearrangement uses TRBV11-2 and TRBJ2-7; perhaps TRBD2 as D (5 bases). Trimming cost V 6 bases and J 3 bases, with 15 bases left between them. CDR3 length: 14 amino acids. From germline, CDR1 is SGHAT and CDR2 FQNNGV. CDR3 coding DNA: TGTGCCAGCAGGTTATCCCACGGAGGCTACGAGCAGTACTTC. As protein: CASRLSHGGYEQYF.

The V gene is TRBV28, the J gene TRBJ2-7; possibly TRBD2 for D (6 bases). Germline V CDR1 and CDR2: MDHEN, SYDVKM. This CDR3 spans 13 amino acids. With 8 bases removed from V and 3 bases from J, the gap between germline ends came to 14 bases. The CDR3 spells CASDNRDFYEQYF. The CDR3 DNA follows: TGTGCCAGCGACAACCGGGACTTCTACGAGCAGTACTTC.

This clonotype was seen at least ten times. V usage is TRBV28 and J usage is TRBJ2-2; D is perhaps TRBD2 (7 bases). Trimming pared 5 bases from V and 11 bases from J, leaving 15 bases between. This CDR3 has 13 residues. In germline, CDR1 is MDHEN, CDR2 SYDVKM. The DNA of the CDR3 is TGTGCCAGCAGTCTCGGGGGGCGGATCGAGCTGTTTTTT. Its protein product is CASSLGGRIELFF.

This clonotype was counted ten times or more. The rearrangement uses TRBV29-1 and TRBJ1-2; the match to TRBD1 covers 10 bases. Germline lookup yields CDR1 SQVTM and CDR2 ANQGSEA. Trimming cost V 7 bases and J 5 bases; bases outside gene matches: 13. This CDR3 comprises 15 residues. The CDR3 is CSAETGGAFPYGYTF. Here the CDR3 DNA reads TGCAGCGCCGAGACAGGGGGCGCATTCCCTTATGGCTACACCTTC.